This T cell receptor beta chain appears in the sequencing data of a study of T cell clones after liver transplantation. Profiling relied on immunoSEQ multiplex PCR, and the TCRdb table lists in-frame clones only, not all of them. The sample has around 110,000 clones, approximately 90% seen once. Germline V gene lookup returns CDR1 SGHNT and CDR2 YYREEE (reference sequence). The CDR3 length is 14 residues. The trim removed 7 bases at V and 3 bases at J, leaving 9 bases unmatched. Specimen: CD4+ T cells from blood, collected 12 months after liver transplant. V is TRBV5-4 and J is TRBJ2-7; 8 bases fit TRBD2. The receptor comes from a human patient who received a liver transplant. Some of the T cells might come from the graft donor. The CDR3 nucleotides read TGTGCCAGCTCGTTGACAACTAGCGGCTACGAGCAGTACTTC. As protein: CASSLTTSGYEQYF. The full variable domain, with the rest looked up from reference TRBV5-4 and TRBJ2-7, is ETGVTQSPTHLIKTRGQQVTLRCSSQSGHNTVSWYQQALGQGPQFIFQYYREEENGRGNFPPRFSGLQFPNYSSELNVNALELDDSALYLCASSLTTSGYEQYFGPGTRLTVT.